This T cell receptor beta chain derives from a study of cytomegalovirus exposure and HLA in healthy donors. To note about this clone: The antigen remains undetermined.

Both 60 Vbeta primers and 13 Jbeta primers went into the PCR. The repertoire was sequenced with immunoSEQ multiplex PCR; TCRdb's copy has only in-frame clones and lacks some. The sample yields around 110,000 clones, less than 85% seen once. Study-level findings and limits: Confirmation was obtained in vitro that three CMV-associated chains are specific for CMV antigens.

The CDR3 spans 13 residues. Germline-derived CDR1 and CDR2 are SEHNR and FQNEAQ (reference sequence). Trimming took off 1 base at V and 16 bases at J, with 17 bases between the two ends. The rearrangement joins TRBV7-9 to TRBJ2-1; D is perhaps TRBD2 (5 bases). The TCR comes from a woman in her thirties or forties in good health and CMV-seropositive. What was sequenced was PBMCs. The CDR3 is CASSLVLADLEFF. CDR3 nucleotide sequence: TGTGCCAGCAGCTTAGTCCTAGCCGATCTCGAATTCTTC.